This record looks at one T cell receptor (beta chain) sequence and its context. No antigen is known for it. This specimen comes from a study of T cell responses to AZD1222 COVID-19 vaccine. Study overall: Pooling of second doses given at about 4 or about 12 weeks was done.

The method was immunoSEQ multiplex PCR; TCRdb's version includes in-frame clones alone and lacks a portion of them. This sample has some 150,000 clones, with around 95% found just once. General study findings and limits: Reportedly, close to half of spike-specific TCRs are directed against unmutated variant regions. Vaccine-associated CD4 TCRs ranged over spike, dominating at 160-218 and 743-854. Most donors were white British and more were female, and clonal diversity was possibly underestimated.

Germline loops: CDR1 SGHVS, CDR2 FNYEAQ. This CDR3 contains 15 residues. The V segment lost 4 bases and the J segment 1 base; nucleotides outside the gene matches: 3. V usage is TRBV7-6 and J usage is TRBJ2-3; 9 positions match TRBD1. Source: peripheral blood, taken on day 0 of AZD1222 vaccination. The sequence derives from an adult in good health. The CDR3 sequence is CASSSWTGGTDTQYF. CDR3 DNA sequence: TGTGCCAGCAGCTCTTGGACAGGGGGCACAGATACGCAGTATTTT.